This is a list of T cell receptor beta chains from one sample in a study of OX40 agonist ivuxolimab in advanced cancers. Repertoires were generated with immunoSEQ multiplex PCR, while TCRdb's copy carries only in-frame clones and drops some. Of about 60,000 clones listed, roughly 93% are singletons. The specimen comprised CD4+ or CD8+ T cells sorted from blood, sampled in a trial of the OX40 agonist ivuxolimab. The source is an adult with an advanced solid tumor such as melanoma, head and neck, liver or kidney cancer. Each CDR3 is given with its conserved first and last residue. The D gene is left open where the match is weak. Clone size is shown for a subset of rows, as once, few, many or a class of expanded clone.

.	TRBV28	TRBJ2-1	.	TGTGCCAGCAGCCTTCTTTTAACGTTCAATGAGCAGTTCTTC	CASSLLLTFNEQFF
.	TRBV19	TRBJ1-5	.	TGTGCCTCAGCGGACGATAGCAATCAGCCCCAGCATTTT	CASADDSNQPQHF
.	TRBV28	TRBJ2-7	.	TGTGCCACCGGCCCCAGCTCCTACGAGCAGTACTTC	CATGPSSYEQYF
.	TRBV7-9	TRBJ1-2	.	TGTGCCAGCAGCTTAGTGGCAGGGTCTTACTATGGCTACACCTTC	CASSLVAGSYYGYTF
.	TRBV7-9	TRBJ1-6	.	TGTGCCAGCAGCTCAATAGGGATATCACCCCTCCACTTT	CASSSIGISPLHF
.	TRBV27	TRBJ2-7	TRBD1	TGTGCCAGCAGCTGGACAGGGGACTTTGGGCAGTACTTC	CASSWTGDFGQYF
.	TRBV6-1	TRBJ2-2	.	TGTGCCAGCACAGATGCCACCGGGGAGCTGTTTTTT	CASTDATGELFF
once	TRBV9	TRBJ2-7	TRBD2	TGTGCCAGCAGCGTTTCAGGACTAGCGGGCGAGCAGTACTTC	CASSVSGLAGEQYF
once	TRBV28	TRBJ2-5	.	TGTGCCAGCAGTTTGGGTCTCGAGGGCTTCACGCAAGAGACCCAGTACTTC	CASSLGLEGFTQETQYF
.	TRBV28	TRBJ2-7	.	TGTGCCAGCAGTTTACCCAGGCTTGAGCAGTACTTC	CASSLPRLEQYF
.	TRBV7-2	TRBJ2-1	TRBD1	TGTGCCAGCAGCTTATGGGTGGGACAGTCCTCAAACAATGAGCAGTTCTTC	CASSLWVGQSSNNEQFF
once	TRBV19	TRBJ1-5	.	TGTGCCAGTAGCCCAGGCAGGGCTGGCAATCAGCCCCAGCATTTT	CASSPGRAGNQPQHF
.	TRBV9	TRBJ2-7	TRBD2	TGTGCCAGCAGCCCGGGACTAGATAGGTTCTTCTACGAGCAGTACTTC	CASSPGLDRFFYEQYF
.	TRBV30	TRBJ2-2	.	TGTGCCTGGAGTGTACCCGGGGAGCTGTTTTTT	CAWSVPGELFF
.	TRBV30	TRBJ1-5	.	TGTGCCTGGAGTCCAGGTTATAGCAATCAGCCCCAGCATTTT	CAWSPGYSNQPQHF
.	TRBV10-3	TRBJ2-1	.	TGTGCCATCAGTGGGATCTTTGGGCGGGATGTCCGTGAGCAGTTCTTC	CAISGIFGRDVREQFF
once	TRBV7-2	TRBJ2-1	TRBD1	TGTGCCAGCAGCTTAGTTTACCCGACAGGGGACAATGAGCAGTTCTTC	CASSLVYPTGDNEQFF
.	TRBV25-1	TRBJ1-2	.	TGTGCCAGTTCTACAGTCGCCTACTATGGCTACACCTTC	CASSTVAYYGYTF
.	TRBV9	TRBJ1-2	TRBD1	TGTGCCAGCAGCCCTAATACCAGGGGGAACTATGGCTACACCTTC	CASSPNTRGNYGYTF
.	TRBV10-3	TRBJ2-1	TRBD1	TGTGCCATCAGTGAGTCTTGGACAGGGGACTACAATGAGCAGTTCTTC	CAISESWTGDYNEQFF
.	TRBV30	TRBJ2-2	.	TGTGCCTGGGACGGACTGGGCACCGGGGAGCTGTTTTTT	CAWDGLGTGELFF
.	TRBV9	TRBJ2-3	.	TGTGCCAGCAGCGTTACAGGGACCATCACAGATACGCAGTATTTT	CASSVTGTITDTQYF
.	TRBV7-8	TRBJ2-1	TRBD2	TGTGCCAGCAGCTTCTACCCAAGCGGGAACTGGGGGTCGGGGCAGTTCTTC	CASSFYPSGNWGSGQFF
.	TRBV6-5	TRBJ2-7	.	TGTGCCAGCATCTCGTCCTACGAGCAGTACTTC	CASISSYEQYF
.	TRBV5-1	TRBJ2-3	TRBD2	TGCGCCAGCAGCCTGGGACTAGCGGGAGACACAGATACGCAGTATTTT	CASSLGLAGDTDTQYF
.	TRBV4-2	TRBJ2-7	.	TGTGCCAGCAGTTACCAGGCTAGCGCGATAACCTACGAGCAGTACTTC	CASSYQASAITYEQYF
.	TRBV19	TRBJ2-2	.	TGTGCCAGTACAAGCGGACGGCGACCGAGAGAAAGAGCGAACACCGGGGAGCTGTTTTTT	CASTSGRRPRERANTGELFF
.	TRBV9	TRBJ1-2	TRBD1	TGTGCCAGCAGCGATCGGGGACAGGGGTATGGCTACACCTTC	CASSDRGQGYGYTF
.	TRBV6-4	TRBJ2-4	.	TGTGCCAGCAGTGACCGGACACTATGGCTTTTAGCCAAAAACATTCAGTACTTC	CASSDRTLWLLAKNIQYF
.	TRBV7-6	TRBJ1-2	.	TGTGCCAGCAGCCTAGAGGGGCAATGGCCCTATGGCTACACCTTC	CASSLEGQWPYGYTF
.	TRBV5-1	TRBJ2-1	TRBD2	TGCGCCAGCAGCTTTACTAGCGGCTACAATGAGCAGTTCTTC	CASSFTSGYNEQFF
.	TRBV2	TRBJ2-1	.	TGTGCCAGCAGTGACAGGAGGGAGATGCCGAAATACAATGAGCAGTTCTTC	CASSDRREMPKYNEQFF
.	TRBV7-3	TRBJ1-1	.	TGTGCCAGCAGCCACGGGACTTCCACTGAAGCTTTCTTT	CASSHGTSTEAFF
once	TRBV7-2	TRBJ2-1	.	TGTGCCAGCAGCTTAACGTCGCCCCCTTTAAAGAGCTCCTACAATGAGCAGTTCTTC	CASSLTSPPLKSSYNEQFF